The clone carrying this T cell receptor beta chain occurred many times. Its target is not known. This sample is drawn from a study of neurological immune-mediated disorders. General observations from the study: None of the CDR3 amino acid sequences of expanded clones were shared across subjects, and this suggested private repertoires in all groups.

The unsorted libraries were generated from a total of 2 million PBMCs, which had been stored in RNAlater at -80 C. The method for making cDNA was 5'RACE, and it used 10-nucleotide random UMIs. MiXCR, applied by TCRdb to the 5' RACE reads, yields one record per CDR3 protein. This sample has tens of thousands of distinct CDR3 sequences; around 3.1% occur once, and the top ten carry around 3.6%. Germline CDR1 reads LNHNV; CDR2 reads YYDKDF (reference sequence). This CDR3 spans 12 amino acids. V lost 0 bases and J lost 10, with 7 bases in between. The chain recombines TRBV15 with TRBJ2-1; the D is unclear. The receptor's source is a middle-aged man with multiple sclerosis. Sequenced sample: PBMCs. DNA for the CDR3: TGTGCCACCAGCAGAGATCTCGGAGAGCAGTTCTTC. This sequence encodes CATSRDLGEQFF.